The 19 T cell receptor beta chains below come from one sample, sequenced in a study of T cells in Graves' hyperthyroidism and ophthalmopathy. Authors of the study amplified TCR beta CDR3 regions from RNA transcripts. First-round RT-PCR with HTBI primers amplified the TCR CDR3 region. MiXCR, run by TCRdb on the multiplex PCR reads, gives a single entry per CDR3 protein. The sample shows about 560,000 distinct CDR3 sequences, under 60% of them seen only once. The sample was peripheral blood or thyroid tissue (not recorded which). Receptors were obtained from a woman in her late teens or twenties with Graves' hyperthyroidism.

This clonotype came up many times. J is TRBJ2-7 and V is TRBV2; unclear D gene. Germline CDR1 and CDR2: SNHLY and FYNNEI. The CDR3 loop spans 13 amino acids. Trimming removed 7 bases at V and 0 bases at J, with 10 bases between. The CDR3 DNA follows: TGTGCCAGCACAGAGGATTTCTCCTACGAGCAGTACTTC. This translates into CASTEDFSYEQYF.

This chain joins TRBV2 and TRBJ1-6; D unresolved. CDR1 is SNHLY and CDR2 is FYNNEI in the germline V gene. The V end lost 7 bases, the J end lost 6 bases, and 10 bases lay between the germline ends. CDR3 size: 13 residues. CDR3 in amino acids: CASTSGFNSPLHF. The CDR3 nucleotides are TGTGCCAGCACCAGTGGGTTTAATTCACCCCTCCACTTT.

The chain combines TRBV25-1 with TRBJ2-7; 9 bases align to TRBD1. Germline CDR1 MGHDK, CDR2 SYGVNS. This CDR3 is 11 amino acids long. J gave up 5 bases and V 11 bases, and 4 bases lay outside the gene matches. CDR3 protein: CAGTGRHEQYF. The CDR3 DNA sequence: TGTGCCGGGACAGGGCGTCACGAGCAGTACTTC.

The chain is built from TRBV6-6 and TRBJ1-1; TRBD1 is a possible D gene (5 bases). The CDR3 covers 11 residues. Germline assignment: CDR1 MNHNY and CDR2 SVGAGI (reference sequence). Trimming removed 6 bases at V and 8 bases at J, with 10 bases between. The CDR3 spells CASRGPLEAFF. For the CDR3, the DNA is TGTGCCAGCAGGGGACCTTTAGAAGCTTTCTTT.

The table lists this clonotype with a few counts. This chain joins TRBV14 and TRBJ1-1; D gene unclear. This CDR3 region has 15 residues. From germline, CDR1 is SGHDN and CDR2 FVKESK. Trimming pared 0 bases from V and 0 bases from J, leaving 8 bases between. The DNA for the CDR3 is TGTGCCAGCAGCCAAGAGCGTCCAGTGAACACTGAAGCTTTCTTT. Translated, it gives CASSQERPVNTEAFF.

V gene TRBV4-1 combines with J gene TRBJ1-2; a weak D match, TRBD1 (6 bases). The CDR3 runs 16 residues. V was pared by 4 bases and J by 0 bases, with 15 bases between. Germline assignment: CDR1 MGHRA and CDR2 YSYEKL. The DNA of the CDR3 is TGCGCCAGCAGCCGGACAACAGGGAACGCTAACTATGGCTACACCTTC. Translating gives CASSRTTGNANYGYTF.

In this sample, this clonotype turned up many times. CDR3 DNA sequence: TGTGCCACCAGCCCATATAGCGGGAGTGTCACCTACGAGCAGTACTTC. Translating gives CATSPYSGSVTYEQYF. The chain has TRBV15 and TRBJ2-7; 9 positions match TRBD2. CDR3 length equals 16 residues. Germline lookup yields CDR1 LNHNV and CDR2 YYDKDF (reference sequence). With 5 bases clipped from V and 2 bases from J, the junction kept 10 bases outside the gene matches.

This clonotype was counted ten times or more. The chain joins TRBV7-3 to TRBJ2-5; no clear D. V was cut by 4 bases and J by 5 bases, with 11 bases left in between. Germline assignment: CDR1 SGHTA and CDR2 FQGTGA. This CDR3 region has 13 residues. The CDR3 spells CASSSRMSETQYF. For the CDR3, the DNA is TGTGCCAGCAGCTCCCGCATGAGCGAGACCCAGTACTTC.

This clonotype was observed at least ten times. The genes are TRBV7-8 and TRBJ2-2; TRBD2 agrees at 11 bases. The CDR3 has 18 residues. Germline V gene sequence: CDR1 SGHVS, CDR2 FQNEAQ. Germline trimming cut 4 bases from V and 3 bases from J; bases unmatched to any gene: 10. CDR3 sequence: CASSSGLAGGPHTGELFF. DNA of the CDR3: TGTGCCAGCAGCTCCGGATTAGCGGGAGGGCCTCACACCGGGGAGCTGTTTTTT.

This clonotype was recorded at least ten times. The chain is built from TRBV7-9 and TRBJ1-2; 7 bases match TRBD1. Germline V gene sequence: CDR1 SEHNR, CDR2 FQNEAQ (reference sequence). The CDR3 has 14 amino acids. Trimming at V came to 8 bases and at J to 8 bases, leaving 14 bases not matched to a gene. The CDR3 reads CASSTPGQHPGYTF. CDR3 sequence (DNA): TGTGCCAGCTCGACCCCGGGACAGCACCCCGGCTACACCTTC. Based on the CDR3 plus reference TRBV7-9 and TRBJ1-2, the full variable domain is DTGVSQNPRHKITKRGQNVTFRCDPISEHNRLYWYRQTLGQGPEFLTYFQNEAQLEKSRLLSDRFSAERPKGSFSTLEIQRTEQGDSAMYLCASSTPGQHPGYTFGSGTRLTVV.

As to this clonotype: Sequence at one end of the junction differs from germline and may be a read error. The chain carries TRBV10-3 and TRBJ1-2, with D hard to call. Germline V gene data show CDR1 as ENHRY and CDR2 as SYGVKD. This CDR3 is built from 14 residues. Here the CDR3 reads CASSDVGEDYGYTF. DNA for the CDR3: TGTGCCAGCAGTGACGTGGGAGAAGACTATGGCTACACCTTC.

For this clonotype: One junction end disagrees with the germline gene, perhaps due to a read error. The chain has TRBV5-8 and TRBJ2-7; D may be TRBD1 (6 bases). This CDR3 region has 14 residues. Germline lookup yields CDR1 SGHTS and CDR2 YDEGEE. The CDR3: CASSQGQLSYEQYF. The CDR3 DNA is TGCGCCAGCAGCCAAGGACAGCTCTCCTACGAGCAGTACTTC.

This clonotype occurred many times. The V gene is TRBV19, the J gene TRBJ1-2; D remains ambiguous. From germline, CDR1 is LNHDA and CDR2 SQIVND (reference sequence). CDR3 length: 12 amino acids. The germline V and J ends were trimmed by 3 bases and 3 bases, with 5 bases remaining between them. The CDR3: CASSIGDYGYTF. In DNA, the CDR3 is TGTGCCAGTAGTATTGGTGACTATGGCTACACCTTC.

V gene TRBV7-2 combines with J gene TRBJ2-5; 9 nucleotides match TRBD1. The CDR3 contains 15 residues. CDR1 is SGHTA and CDR2 is FQGNSA in the germline V gene. Unmatched junction bases numbered 6, after V lost 2 bases and J lost 5 bases. The CDR3 DNA reads as TGTGCCAGCAGCTTAACGGTCGGGACAGGGGAGACCCAGTACTTC. This gives the protein CASSLTVGTGETQYF.

The gene calls are TRBV5-1 and TRBJ1-1; D possibly corresponds to TRBD1 (5 bases). The V and J ends lost 0 bases and 2 bases respectively, with 11 bases between them. The CDR3 runs to 15 residues. Germline assignment: CDR1 SGHRS and CDR2 YFSETQ. CDR3 protein: CASSLGHGGNTEAFF. CDR3 nucleotides: TGCGCCAGCAGCTTGGGGCATGGGGGAAACACTGAAGCTTTCTTT.

With regard to this clonotype: One junction end disagrees with the germline gene, perhaps due to a read error. The chain combines TRBV10-3 with TRBJ1-2; 7 positions agree with TRBD1. CDR3 size: 14 residues. Per germline, CDR1 ENHRY and CDR2 SYGVKD. CDR3 sequence: CASSYKGAAYGYTF. The CDR3 nucleotides are TGTGCCAGCAGTTACAAGGGGGCGGCCTATGGCTACACCTTC.

Here the CDR3 DNA reads TGTGCCAGCAGTGGGGGACTAGCGGGAGGCACCGGGGAGCTGTTTTTT. Protein sequence: CASSGGLAGGTGELFF. The chain employs TRBV2 and TRBJ2-2; 15 bases line up with TRBD2. CDR3 size: 16 residues. Germline CDR1 is SNHLY and CDR2 is FYNNEI. Trimming at V came to 4 bases and at J to 4 bases, leaving 1 base not matched to a gene. Based on the CDR3 plus reference TRBV2 and TRBJ2-2, the full variable domain is EPEVTQTPSHQVTQMGQEVILRCVPISNHLYFYWYRQILGQKVEFLVSFYNNEISEKSEIFDDQFSVERPDGSNFTLKIRSTKLEDSAMYFCASSGGLAGGTGELFFGEGSRLTVL.

This clonotype has only one observation. At one boundary the junction diverges from the germline segment, which might be a read error. This rearrangement joins TRBV7-6 to TRBJ2-7; the D is unclear. Germline CDR1 and CDR2: SGHVS and FNYEAQ. The CDR3 has 13 amino acids. The CDR3 loop is CASINSREGEKYF. The CDR3 DNA reads as TGTGCCAGCATCAACAGTCGAGAAGGCGAGAAGTACTTC.

This clonotype was observed many times. The rearrangement uses TRBV10-3 and TRBJ1-5; D may be TRBD1 (5 bases). Deletions cut 4 bases from V and 0 bases from J, with 13 bases between. This CDR3 is built from 16 residues. CDR1 ENHRY and CDR2 SYGVKD come from the germline V gene. Here the CDR3 DNA reads TGTGCCATCAGTGCTGCCAGGGATAATAGCAATCAGCCCCAGCATTTT. Its translation is CAISAARDNSNQPQHF.